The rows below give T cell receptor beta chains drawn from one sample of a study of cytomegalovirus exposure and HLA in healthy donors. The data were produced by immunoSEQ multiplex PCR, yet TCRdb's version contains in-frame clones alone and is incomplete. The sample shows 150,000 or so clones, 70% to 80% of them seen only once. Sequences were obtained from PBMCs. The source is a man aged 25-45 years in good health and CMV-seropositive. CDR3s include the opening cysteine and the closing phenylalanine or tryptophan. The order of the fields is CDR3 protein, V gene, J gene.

CASTSDAGAYGYTF	TRBV2	TRBJ1-2
CASSLAGGRETQYF	TRBV7-6	TRBJ2-5
CASSHYRDWGTDTQYF	TRBV14	TRBJ2-3
CAISESGTEAFF	TRBV10-3	TRBJ1-1
CASSVTVSEREQYF	TRBV9	TRBJ2-7
CASSRQGRSKNIQYF	TRBV19	TRBJ2-4
CASSQDLNSYEQYF	TRBV14	TRBJ2-7
CASSVFRWGGTAVHQETQYF	TRBV9	TRBJ2-5
CASSLEPTRGSTDTRYF	TRBV13	TRBJ2-3
CASSVAGFSTDTQYF	TRBV9	TRBJ2-3
CASSSVRDRGKYEQYF	TRBV5-1	TRBJ2-7
CASSLSGGGGDTQYF	TRBV7-2	TRBJ2-3
CASSQTGTVQETQYF	TRBV4-1	TRBJ2-5
CASSPRQGTKNIQYF	TRBV6-5	TRBJ2-4
CASSFLQGAGVVTEAFF	TRBV28	TRBJ1-1
CASSPLARGNYGYTF	TRBV5-1	TRBJ1-2
CASSESGGSQFF	TRBV2	TRBJ2-1
CASSSLAGGTDTQYF	TRBV9	TRBJ2-3
CAISESAGRQFF	TRBV10-3	TRBJ2-1
CASSPSLTGLHGYTF	TRBV28	TRBJ1-2
CASSSGFNFADTQYF	TRBV7-2	TRBJ2-3
CASSVGGGTNEKLFF	TRBV9	TRBJ1-4
CASSTGGITEAFF	TRBV6-5	TRBJ1-1
CASSLLGDTNYEQYF	TRBV14	TRBJ2-7
CAINSGGTGQPQHF	TRBV10-3	TRBJ1-5
CASSWTGTSYEQYF	TRBV19	TRBJ2-7
CASSKGTGTMNTEAFF	TRBV19	TRBJ1-1
CASTQGTGDNEKLFF	TRBV28	TRBJ1-4
CASGGGPGQKTFKPEDTTNEKLFF	TRBV12-5	TRBJ1-4
CASSQGLPGQGRSYNSPLHF	TRBV14	TRBJ1-6
CASSGQGYDQPQHF	TRBV6-5	TRBJ1-5
CAHRKPNSPNEQFF	TRBV25-1	TRBJ2-1
CASSYRDNQPQHF	TRBV7-6	TRBJ1-5
CASKSRRDTGELFF	TRBV11-3	TRBJ2-2
CASRLGQSTYEQYF	TRBV10-2	TRBJ2-7
CASSQAQTGGNYGYTF	TRBV4-2	TRBJ1-2
CASSPQQQSSYEQYF	TRBV18	TRBJ2-7
CASSLASRHEQYF	TRBV7-2	TRBJ2-7
CASSHTGAQYF	TRBV6-1	TRBJ2-5
CASSLVRVMGDTEAFF	TRBV7-9	TRBJ1-1
CASVDRTSGRSQTQYF	TRBV28	TRBJ2-5
CSVEMGQLQETQYF	TRBV29-1	TRBJ2-5
CASSRGTGHFYEQYF	TRBV7-3	TRBJ2-7
CASSLTEGGHGYTF	TRBV28	TRBJ1-2
CSSRNTGGSEQFF	TRBV7-9	TRBJ2-1
CASSYIRGGDTIYF	TRBV6-5	TRBJ1-3
CASSVGTGGDYEQYF	TRBV9	TRBJ2-7
CASSLLSRETLFF	TRBV27	TRBJ2-1
CASSHHRTGGRKTEAFF	TRBV23-1	TRBJ1-1
CASSLYTYEQYF	TRBV28	TRBJ2-7
CASRPLLTMNTEAFF	TRBV27	TRBJ1-1
CASSDARTSGGDPQYF	TRBV10-1	TRBJ2-3